This T cell receptor (beta chain) was recovered during a study of blood T cell repertoires in COVID-19. During active infection, Seattle patients enrolled and were then monitored through disease. Assay used: immunoSEQ multiplex PCR; TCRdb lists only in-frame clones, some missing. This table holds 130,000 to 150,000 clones, around 85% found once. The CDR3 totals 11 residues. The ends were cut back, 6 bases at V and 4 bases at J, with 9 bases in the middle. Germline assignment: CDR1 SQVTM and CDR2 ANQGSEA. Sequencing was carried out using peripheral blood. The chain uses TRBV29-1 and TRBJ1-2; D is possibly TRBD1 (6 bases). This sequence originates from a woman aged 60 to 75 with COVID-19, enrolled during active disease. CDR3 region: CSVKTGYGYTF. The CDR3 nucleotides are TGCAGCGTCAAGACAGGCTATGGCTACACCTTC. The full variable domain, completed using reference TRBV29-1 and TRBJ1-2, is SAVISQKPSRDICQRGTSLTIQCQVDSQVTMMFWYRQQPGQSLTLIATANQGSEATYESGFVIDKFPISRPNLTFSTLTVSNMSPEDSSIYLCSVKTGYGYTFGSGTRLTVV.